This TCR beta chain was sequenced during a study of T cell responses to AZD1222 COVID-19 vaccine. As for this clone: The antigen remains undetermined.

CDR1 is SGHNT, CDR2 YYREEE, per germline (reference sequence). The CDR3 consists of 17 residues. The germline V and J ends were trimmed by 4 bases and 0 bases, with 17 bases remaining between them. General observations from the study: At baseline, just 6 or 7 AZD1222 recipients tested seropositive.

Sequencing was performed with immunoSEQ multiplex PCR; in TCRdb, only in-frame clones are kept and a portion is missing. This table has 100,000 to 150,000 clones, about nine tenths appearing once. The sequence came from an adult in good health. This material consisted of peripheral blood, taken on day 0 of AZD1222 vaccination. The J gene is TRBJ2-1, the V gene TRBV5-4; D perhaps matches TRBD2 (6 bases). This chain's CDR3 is CASSATPGTFSYNEQFF. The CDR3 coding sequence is TGTGCCAGCAGCGCCACCCCCGGGACTTTCTCCTACAATGAGCAGTTCTTC.